This T cell receptor (beta chain) came from a study of breast tumors, draining lymph nodes, adjacent tissues. The study, taken as a whole, reports: Luminal-like breast cancer showed significantly higher tumor–nontumor repertoire similarity than basal-like. Tumor TCR diversity was below lymph nodes but above nontumor tissue. The data were judged consistent with most tumor T cells coming from lymph node and expanding in tumor.

The lymph nodes were axillary draining lymph nodes from breast cancer patients. TCRdb re-analysed the multiplex PCR reads in MiXCR, keeping a single row per CDR3 protein. The sample has under 110,000 distinct CDR3 sequences, around 30% seen once. Of note for this clonotype: Antigen: not known. This may be a read error: a much more frequent sequence differs by one nucleotide.

Specimen: axillary lymph node tissue. The source of this sequence is a female donor with breast cancer. Some clones in this sample may be carry-over from other donors' samples.

The CDR3 bases are TGTACCAGCAGTCCGGGACAGCCCACAGATACGCAGTATTTT. It yields the protein CTSSPGQPTDTQYF. The chain has TRBV12-3 or TRBV12-4 and TRBJ2-3; the match to TRBD1 covers 7 bases. This CDR3 spans 14 amino acids.